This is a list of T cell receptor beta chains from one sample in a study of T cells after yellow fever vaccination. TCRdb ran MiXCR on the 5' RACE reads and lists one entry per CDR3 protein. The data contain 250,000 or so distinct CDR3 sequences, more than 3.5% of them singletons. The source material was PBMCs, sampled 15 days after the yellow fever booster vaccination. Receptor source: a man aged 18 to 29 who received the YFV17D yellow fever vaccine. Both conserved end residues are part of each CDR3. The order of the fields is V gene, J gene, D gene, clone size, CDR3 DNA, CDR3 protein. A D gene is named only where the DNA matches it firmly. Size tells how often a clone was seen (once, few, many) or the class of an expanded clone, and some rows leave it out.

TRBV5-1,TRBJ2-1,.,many,TGCGCCAGCAGCTTCGGGGGAGCTAACCTCGCTTATGAGCAGTTCTTC,CASSFGGANLAYEQFF
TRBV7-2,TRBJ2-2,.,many,TGTGCCAGCAGCTTGGCGGCATACACCGGGGAGCTGTTTTTT,CASSLAAYTGELFF
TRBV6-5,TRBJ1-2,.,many,TGTGCCAGCAGTTACTCTGTTCAGGGGTATGGCTACACCTTC,CASSYSVQGYGYTF
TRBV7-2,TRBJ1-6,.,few,TGTGCCAGCAGCTTAGACAGGAGGAATTCACCCCTCCACTTT,CASSLDRRNSPLHF
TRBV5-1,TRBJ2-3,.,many,TGCGCCAGCAGCTTGGGGCTGAGGACAGCCTATAGCGAAACCTCTAGCACAGATACGCAGTATTTT,CASSLGLRTAYSETSSTDTQYF
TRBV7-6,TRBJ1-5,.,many,TGTGCCACCGATCAGCCCCAGCATTTT,CATDQPQHF
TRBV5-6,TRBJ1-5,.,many,TGTGCCAGCAGCCTACAAATACAGTTTGGCAATCAGCCCCAGCATTTT,CASSLQIQFGNQPQHF
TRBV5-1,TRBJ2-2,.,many,TGCGCCAGCAGCCCCCAAGGGTCGGGGGAGCTGTTTTTT,CASSPQGSGELFF
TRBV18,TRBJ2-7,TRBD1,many,TGTGCCAGCTCACCATTTCAGGGGGCTGATGAGCAGTACTTC,CASSPFQGADEQYF
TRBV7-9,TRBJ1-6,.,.,TGTGCCAGCAGCTTCCCAGAATCACCCCTCCACTTT,CASSFPESPLHF
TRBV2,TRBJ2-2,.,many,TGTGCCAGCATCTACGGCGGGGAGCTGTTTTTT,CASIYGGELFF
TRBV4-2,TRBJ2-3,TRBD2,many,TGTGCCAGCAGCCAAGATTCGACTAGCGGGGGGAGCACAGATACGCAGTATTTT,CASSQDSTSGGSTDTQYF
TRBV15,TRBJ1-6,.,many,TGTGCCACCAGCAGAGATCCAGGGCGATCACCCCTCCACTTT,CATSRDPGRSPLHF
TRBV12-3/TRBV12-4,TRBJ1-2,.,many,TGTGCCAGCAGTGGACAGCTGAACTATGGCTACACCTTC,CASSGQLNYGYTF
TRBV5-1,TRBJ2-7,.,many,TGCGCCAGCAGCTTGGCCCCCGGGGCAGCCTACGAGCAGTACTTC,CASSLAPGAAYEQYF
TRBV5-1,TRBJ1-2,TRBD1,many,TGCGCCAGCAGCACCCTCGGGACAGGGGATGGCTACACCTTC,CASSTLGTGDGYTF
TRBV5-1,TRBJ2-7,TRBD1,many,TGCGCCAGCAGCCCGGGACAGGGGGCGAATTTCTACGAGCAGTACTTC,CASSPGQGANFYEQYF
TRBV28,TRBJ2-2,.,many,TGTGCCAGCAGAATTGGGCTTGATGGAAACACCGGGGAGCTGTTTTTT,CASRIGLDGNTGELFF
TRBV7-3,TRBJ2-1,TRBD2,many,TGTGCCAGCAGCCCGAGGGGACTAGCGGGACCGGCGAACCACAATGAGCAGTTCTTC,CASSPRGLAGPANHNEQFF
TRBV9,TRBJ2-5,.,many,TGTGCCAGCAGCGTAGGGGGTCCGGAGACCCAGTACTTC,CASSVGGPETQYF
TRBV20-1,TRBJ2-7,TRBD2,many,TGCAGTGCCGTGCGGGGGGGGAACTCCTACGAGCAGTACTTC,CSAVRGGNSYEQYF
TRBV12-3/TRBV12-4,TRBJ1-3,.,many,TGTGCCAGCAGTTCCATAGGGGGTACTGGAAACACCATATATTTT,CASSSIGGTGNTIYF
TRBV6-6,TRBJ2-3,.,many,TGTGCCAGCAGTTACTCGAGTAAAGCGGACACAGATACGCAGTATTTT,CASSYSSKADTDTQYF
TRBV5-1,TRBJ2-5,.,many,TGCGCCAGCAGCGCAGGGGATAGGGAAGAGACCCAGTACTTC,CASSAGDREETQYF
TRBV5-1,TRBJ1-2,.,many,TGCGCCAGCAGCTCGGGTGACTATGGCTACACCTTC,CASSSGDYGYTF
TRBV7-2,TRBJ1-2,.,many,TGTGCCAGCAGCCAAGGGTACGAAGGCTACACCTTC,CASSQGYEGYTF
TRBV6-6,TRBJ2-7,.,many,TGTGCCAGCAGTTACTCGAGTGGATCGGAGCAGTACTTC,CASSYSSGSEQYF
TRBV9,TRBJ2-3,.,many,TGTGCCAGCAGCCTACGACAGAGCACAGATACGCAGTATTTT,CASSLRQSTDTQYF
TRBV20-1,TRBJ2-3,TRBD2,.,TGCAGTGCTAGAGCAGACGCTAGCGGGTTAACAGATACGCAGTATTTT,CSARADASGLTDTQYF
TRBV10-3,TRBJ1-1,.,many,TGTGCCATCAGTGAGGGCCCGGGGCGACCTGAAGCTTTCTTT,CAISEGPGRPEAFF
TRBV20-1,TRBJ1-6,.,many,TGCAGTGCTACCCAAACGGTCCACTCACCCCTCCACTTT,CSATQTVHSPLHF
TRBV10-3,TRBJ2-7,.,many,TGTGCCATCAGCCCCCCGTCTATCGGAGGTGAGCAGTACTTC,CAISPPSIGGEQYF
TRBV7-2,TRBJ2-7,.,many,TGTGCCAGCAGCCTCCCCTCGGGAGCCAACGAGCAGTACTTC,CASSLPSGANEQYF
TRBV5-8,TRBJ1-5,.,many,TGTGCCAGCAGCTTGGGCAGCTCTAGCAATCAGCCCCAGCATTTT,CASSLGSSSNQPQHF
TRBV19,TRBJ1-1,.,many,TGTGCCAGTAGTGGAGGGCGGGGGATGAGCACTGAAGCTTTCTTT,CASSGGRGMSTEAFF
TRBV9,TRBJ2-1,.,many,TGTGCCAGCAGCCTGAATCGGGGGCTGAACCACTATACAGACAATGAGCAGTTCTTC,CASSLNRGLNHYTDNEQFF
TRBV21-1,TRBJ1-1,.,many,TGTGCCAGCAGCAAACGACGGGCCACTGAAGCTTTCTTT,CASSKRRATEAFF
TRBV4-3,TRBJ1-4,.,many,TGCGCCAGCAGCCACACGGGACGGACGAGGTCGTATGAAAAACTGTTTTTT,CASSHTGRTRSYEKLFF
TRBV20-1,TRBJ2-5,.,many,TGCAGTGCTCTACCGGAGCGGGAGACCCAGTACTTC,CSALPERETQYF
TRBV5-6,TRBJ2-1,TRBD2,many,TGTGCCAGCAGCTTAGCGGGGGGGAACCGGGGGCGGCAGTTCTTC,CASSLAGGNRGRQFF
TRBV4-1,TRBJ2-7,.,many,TGCGCCAGCAGCCAACCCGGGCAGGGTTACGAGCAGTACTTC,CASSQPGQGYEQYF
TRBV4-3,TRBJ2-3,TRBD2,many,TGCGCCAGCAGCCAAGAACCCCCTAGCGGGGGAACAGATACGCAGTATTTT,CASSQEPPSGGTDTQYF
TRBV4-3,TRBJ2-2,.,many,TGCGCCAGCAGCCAGGACCATAGGGGGTCCGGGGAGCTGTTTTTT,CASSQDHRGSGELFF
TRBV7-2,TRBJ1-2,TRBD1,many,TGTGCCAGCAGCCGGGAGGGGACAGGGTCTGGCTACACCTTC,CASSREGTGSGYTF
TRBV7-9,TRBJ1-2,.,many,TGTGCCAGCAGCTTAGTCAACGGTCAGGGAGTCGGCTACACCTTC,CASSLVNGQGVGYTF
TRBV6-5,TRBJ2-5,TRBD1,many,TGTGCCAGCACGGAAACAGGGGGAAGGTTGGAGACCCAGTACTTC,CASTETGGRLETQYF
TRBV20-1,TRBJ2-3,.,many,TGCAGTGGGGGCGGGGACACAGATACGCAGTATTTT,CSGGGDTDTQYF
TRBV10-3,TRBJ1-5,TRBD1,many,TGTGCCATCAGTGAGGTTCGGACAGGGGTCGGTCCCCAGCCCCAGCATTTT,CAISEVRTGVGPQPQHF
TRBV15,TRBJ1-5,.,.,TGTGCCACCAGTCTGGACAGATCCAATCAGCCCCAGCATTTT,CATSLDRSNQPQHF
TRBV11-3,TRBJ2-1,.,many,TGTGCCAGCAGCTTCCGTCTGGGACCGATCAATGAGCAGTTCTTC,CASSFRLGPINEQFF